One T cell receptor (beta chain) is described in this entry. Antigen specificity is unknown. The junction and the germline gene differ at one end; a read error may be behind it. PBMCs numbering at least 7 million were isolated per sample. This CDR3 is 16 amino acids long. Germline V gene lookup returns CDR1 SEHNR and CDR2 FQNEAQ (reference sequence). Through a sample-barcoded 5' primer and a J-beta primer mix, a second PCR was run for about 7 to 12 cycles. TCRdb called the 5' RACE reads again in MiXCR, with one record for every CDR3 protein. The sample records 1.2 million to 1.5 million distinct CDR3 sequences, 42% being singletons. The sample originates from a study of blood T cells in healthy people across ages. Study-wide points: Unsorted PBMC material precluded a definitive naive versus antigen-experienced comparison.

This sequence joins TRBV7-9 and TRBJ2-7, with 9 bases aligning to TRBD1. This TCR was recovered from a woman aged 18 to 35 in good health. Sequencing was performed on blood. The CDR3 bases are TGTGCCTGCAGCTTAGATTGGGACAGGGATGTCTACGAGCAGTACTTC. The encoded protein is CACSLDWDRDVYEQYF. Full variable domain (missing parts from reference TRBV7-9 and TRBJ2-7): DTGVSQNPRHKITKRGQNVTFRCDPISEHNRLYWYRQTLGQGPEFLTYFQNEAQLEKSRLLSDRFSAERPKGSFSTLEIQRTEQGDSAMYLCACSLDWDRDVYEQYFGPGTRLTVT.